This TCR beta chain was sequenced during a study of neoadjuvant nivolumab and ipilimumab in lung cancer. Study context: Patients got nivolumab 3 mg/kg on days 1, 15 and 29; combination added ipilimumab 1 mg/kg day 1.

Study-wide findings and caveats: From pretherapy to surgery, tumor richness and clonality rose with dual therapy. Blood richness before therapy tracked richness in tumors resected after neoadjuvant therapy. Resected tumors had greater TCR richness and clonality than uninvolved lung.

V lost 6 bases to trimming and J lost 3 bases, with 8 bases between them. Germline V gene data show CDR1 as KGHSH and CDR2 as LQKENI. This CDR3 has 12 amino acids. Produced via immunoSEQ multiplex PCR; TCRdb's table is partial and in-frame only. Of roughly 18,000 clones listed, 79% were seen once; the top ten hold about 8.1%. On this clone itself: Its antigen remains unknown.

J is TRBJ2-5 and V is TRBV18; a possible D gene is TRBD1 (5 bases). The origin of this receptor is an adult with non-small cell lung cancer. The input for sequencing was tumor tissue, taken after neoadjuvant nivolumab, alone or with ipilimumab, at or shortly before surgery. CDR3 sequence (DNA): TGTGCCAGCTCGCCCAGGGAAGAGACCCAGTACTTC. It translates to CASSPREETQYF.